The 15 T cell receptor beta chains listed next were all sequenced from one sample in a study of T cell changes during pregnancy in multiple sclerosis. The repertoire was sequenced with immunoSEQ multiplex PCR; TCRdb's copy has only in-frame clones and lacks some. This sample has about 75,000 clones, with around 92% found just once. The material sequenced was peripheral blood, taken in the first trimester of pregnancy. These receptors were collected from a female donor in good health, enrolled as a control in a pregnancy study.

The rearrangement joins TRBV6-4 to TRBJ2-4; no definite D call. CDR3 length: 14 residues. Germline CDR1 MRHNA, CDR2 SNTAGT. Trimming removed 5 bases from V and 4 bases from J, with 12 bases in between. For the CDR3, the DNA is TGTGCCAGCAGTATCCCCCTCCAGAAAAACATTCAGTACTTC. It codes for CASSIPLQKNIQYF.

The chain has TRBV5-6 and TRBJ1-1; 7 bases align to TRBD1. V was clipped by 1 base and J by 6 bases; unmatched bases: 9. Per the germline V gene, CDR1 is SGHDT and CDR2 is YYEEEE. The CDR3 has 15 residues. The CDR3: CASSLRGRVLSEAFF. Here the CDR3 DNA reads TGTGCCAGCAGCTTGAGGGGGCGCGTTTTGTCTGAAGCTTTCTTT.

This chain joins TRBV5-6 and TRBJ2-7; 11 positions match TRBD2. CDR1 and CDR2 from the germline V gene are SGHDT and YYEEEE. The CDR3 spans 17 residues. V lost 1 base and J lost 3; bases outside the gene matches: 9. The CDR3 sequence: CASSLFMIAGGNYEQYF. CDR3 in DNA: TGTGCCAGCAGCTTGTTCATGATAGCGGGAGGGAACTACGAGCAGTACTTC.

The chain is built from TRBV27 and TRBJ1-5, with 7 bases aligning to TRBD1. The junction had 2 bases not matched to a gene; V was cut back by 0 bases and J by 0 bases. The CDR3 consists of 16 residues. CDR1 is MNHEY and CDR2 is SMNVEV in the germline V gene (reference sequence). CDR3 coding DNA: TGTGCCAGCAGTTTATCAGGGACAGCTAGCAATCAGCCCCAGCATTTT. This sequence encodes CASSLSGTASNQPQHF.

This clone was detected only a few times. J is TRBJ2-2 and V is TRBV9; maybe TRBD2 (6 bases). Germline CDR1 and CDR2: SGDLS and YYNGEE. V was pared by 0 bases and J by 2 bases, with 11 bases between. This CDR3 spans 16 amino acids. CDR3 bases: TGTGCCAGCAGCGTAGTCGGGGGAGCCAACACCGGGGAGCTGTTTTTT. Its protein is CASSVVGGANTGELFF.

This sequence joins TRBV5-1 and TRBJ2-2, with D unresolved. Trimming cost V 1 base and J 0 bases, with 7 bases left between them. Germline V gene data show CDR1 as SGHRS and CDR2 as YFSETQ. CDR3 length: 15 residues. As DNA, the CDR3 is TGCGCCAGCAGCTTGACACAGACGAACACCGGGGAGCTGTTTTTT. Translated: CASSLTQTNTGELFF.

The rearrangement uses TRBV28 and TRBJ2-1, with 11 bases matching TRBD2. The CDR3 is 18 residues long. Losses at the gene ends were 5 bases for V and 7 bases for J; bases not matched to a gene: 16. The V gene's germline CDR1 is MDHEN and CDR2 SYDVKM. CDR3 in amino acids: CASSPPTPGLADYNEQFF. CDR3 nucleotide sequence: TGTGCCAGCAGTCCACCCACTCCGGGACTAGCGGACTATAATGAGCAGTTCTTC.

This sequence joins TRBV19 and TRBJ1-6; D gene uncertain. CDR3 length: 14 amino acids. The germline CDR1 and CDR2 sequences are LNHDA and SQIVND (reference sequence). Deletions cut 3 bases from V and 7 bases from J, with 10 bases between. The CDR3 DNA is TGTGCCAGTAGTATTCCAACAGACAATTCACCCCTCCACTTT. Protein sequence: CASSIPTDNSPLHF.

J is TRBJ2-7 and V is TRBV5-6; 9 bases line up with TRBD1. J gave up 1 base and V 4 bases, and 9 bases lay outside the gene matches. CDR3 size: 16 residues. Germline V gene sequence: CDR1 SGHDT, CDR2 YYEEEE. CDR3 nucleotides: TGTGCCAGCAGCCGGCTTTACAGGGGGCGATCCTACGAGCAGTACTTC. This sequence encodes CASSRLYRGRSYEQYF. The variable domain in full, completed from reference TRBV5-6 and TRBJ2-7, reads DAGVTQSPTHLIKTRGQQVTLRCSPKSGHDTVSWYQQALGQGPQFIFQYYEEEERQRGNFPDRFSGHQFPNYSSELNVNALLLGDSALYLCASSRLYRGRSYEQYFGPGTRLTVT.

The genes are TRBV7-2 and TRBJ2-1; the match to TRBD1 covers 9 bases. V was pared by 1 base and J by 9 bases, with 4 bases of the junction left unmatched. Germline V gene sequence: CDR1 SGHTA, CDR2 FQGNSA. CDR3 length: 14 residues. The CDR3 DNA follows: TGTGCCAGCAGCTTAGGACGGGGACAGGGTGAGCAGTTCTTC. This gives the protein CASSLGRGQGEQFF.

This chain uses TRBV6-5 with TRBJ2-5; 7 bases match TRBD1. The trim removed 7 bases at V and 4 bases at J, leaving 9 bases unmatched. Germline loops: CDR1 MNHEY, CDR2 SVGAGI. The CDR3 extends over 14 amino acids. The CDR3 reads CASTRQGAGETQYF. CDR3 DNA: TGTGCCAGCACCCGACAGGGCGCAGGAGAGACCCAGTACTTC.

This chain links TRBV5-1 with TRBJ2-5; D is uncertain. Germline CDR1 and CDR2: SGHRS and YFSETQ. The CDR3 runs 12 residues. V lost 4 bases and J 7 bases, leaving 11 bases between the germline ends. For the CDR3, the DNA is TGCGCCAGCAGCGAGAATGATTGGACCCAGTACTTC. Translating gives CASSENDWTQYF.

This chain connects TRBV6-1 to TRBJ1-5; perhaps TRBD1 as D (5 bases). V was pared by 7 bases and J by 3 bases, with 16 bases between. Per germline, CDR1 MNHNS and CDR2 SASEGT. The CDR3 runs to 15 residues. CDR3 amino acids: CASNQGLATNQPQHF. In nucleotides, the CDR3 is TGTGCCAGCAATCAGGGACTTGCGACCAATCAGCCCCAGCATTTT.

V gene TRBV6-5 combines with J gene TRBJ1-1, with D unclear. V lost 6 bases and J 4 bases, leaving 12 bases between the germline ends. Germline V gene data show CDR1 as MNHEY and CDR2 as SVGAGI. This CDR3 has 13 amino acids. In DNA form, the CDR3 reads TGTGCCAGCAGCCTATGGAGGAGCACTGAAGCTTTCTTT. Amino acids: CASSLWRSTEAFF.

This sequence joins TRBV7-9 and TRBJ2-3; TRBD2 might be the D (6 bases). Germline loops: CDR1 SEHNR, CDR2 FQNEAQ (reference sequence). Trimming took off 0 bases at V and 5 bases at J, with 6 bases between the two ends. CDR3 length: 13 amino acids. The CDR3 protein is CASSLAGGDTQYF. In DNA form, the CDR3 reads TGTGCCAGCAGCTTAGCGGGGGGAGATACGCAGTATTTT.